Described below is a single T cell receptor beta chain sequence and its context. This specimen belongs to a study of blood T cell repertoires in COVID-19. About the research overall: PBMCs, B-cell-depleted T cells, or T cells provided the cDNA or gDNA that made up the material.

Methods used by the authors: Reference gene primer amplification yielded estimated nucleated cell counts. Profiled with immunoSEQ multiplex PCR; TCRdb holds only in-frame clones, not every one. The V and J calls and clone size come from that table; D and trimming were worked out from the DNA. This sample has about 200,000 clones; around nine tenths occur once, and the top ten carry about 1.6%. With V trimmed by 3 bases and J by 0 bases, 2 bases remained unmatched. The CDR3 sequence is 15 residues long. CDR1 and CDR2 (germline): SGDLS, YYNGEE. The sequenced material came from peripheral blood. The genes are TRBV9 and TRBJ1-1; 10 positions agree with TRBD1. The TCR was taken from a man aged 18 to 29 with active or convalescent COVID-19. As DNA, the CDR3 is TGTGCCAGCAGCGGACAGGGGGCATTGAACACTGAAGCTTTCTTT. It translates to CASSGQGALNTEAFF.